This T cell receptor (beta chain) was sequenced in a study of blood T cell repertoires in COVID-19. The CDR3 spans 15 residues. Germline trimming cut 1 base from V and 4 bases from J; bases unmatched to any gene: 7. Germline V gives CDR1 SGDLS, CDR2 YYNGEE. Clones were read by immunoSEQ multiplex PCR, and TCRdb kept only the in-frame ones, dropping some. The top ten clones hold around 4.5% of a sample with over 50,000 clones, about nine tenths of them seen once. This sequence originates from a human donor in a cohort sampled during active COVID-19. Sequenced input: peripheral blood. The rearrangement uses TRBV9 and TRBJ2-5; 7 positions match TRBD2. CDR3 DNA: TGTGCCAGCAGCGTATCGTCAGCGGGGCTAGAGACCCAGTACTTC. This translates into CASSVSSAGLETQYF.